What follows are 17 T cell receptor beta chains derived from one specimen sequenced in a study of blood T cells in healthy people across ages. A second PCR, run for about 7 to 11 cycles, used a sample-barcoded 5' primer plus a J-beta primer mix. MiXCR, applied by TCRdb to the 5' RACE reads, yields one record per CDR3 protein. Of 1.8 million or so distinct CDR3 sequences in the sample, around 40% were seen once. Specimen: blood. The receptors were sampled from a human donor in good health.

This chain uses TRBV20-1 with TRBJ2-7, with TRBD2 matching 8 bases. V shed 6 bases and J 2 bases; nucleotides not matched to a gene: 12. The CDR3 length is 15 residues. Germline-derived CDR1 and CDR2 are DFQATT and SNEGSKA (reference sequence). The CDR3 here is CSASTGTRETYEQYF. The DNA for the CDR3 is TGCAGTGCCAGTACCGGGACTAGAGAAACCTACGAGCAGTACTTC.

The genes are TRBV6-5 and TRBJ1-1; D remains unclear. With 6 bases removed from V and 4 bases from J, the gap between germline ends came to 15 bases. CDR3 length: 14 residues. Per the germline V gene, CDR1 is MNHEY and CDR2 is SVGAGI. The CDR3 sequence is CASSPRLGSTEAFF. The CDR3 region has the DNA TGTGCCAGCAGCCCGAGACTCGGGAGCACTGAAGCTTTCTTT.

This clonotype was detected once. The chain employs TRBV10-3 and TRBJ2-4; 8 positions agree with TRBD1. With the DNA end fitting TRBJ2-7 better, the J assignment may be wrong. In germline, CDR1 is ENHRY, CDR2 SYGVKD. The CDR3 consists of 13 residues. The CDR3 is CAIRDNGTGEQYF. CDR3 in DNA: TGTGCCATCAGGGACAACGGGACAGGCGAGCAGTACTTC.

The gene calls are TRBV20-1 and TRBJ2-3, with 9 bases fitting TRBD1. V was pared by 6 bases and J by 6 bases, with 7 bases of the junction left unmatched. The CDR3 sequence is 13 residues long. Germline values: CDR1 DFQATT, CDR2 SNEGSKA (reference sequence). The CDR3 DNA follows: TGCAGTGCCCCGGGACAGGGCATGGATACGCAGTATTTT. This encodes CSAPGQGMDTQYF.

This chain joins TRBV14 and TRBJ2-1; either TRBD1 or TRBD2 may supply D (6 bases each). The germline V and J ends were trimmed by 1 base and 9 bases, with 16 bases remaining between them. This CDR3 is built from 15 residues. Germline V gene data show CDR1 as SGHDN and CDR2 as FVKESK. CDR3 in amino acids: CASSQGGGILSEQFF. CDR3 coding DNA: TGTGCCAGCAGCCAAGGAGGGGGGATCTTAAGTGAGCAGTTCTTC.

CDR3 DNA sequence: TGTGCCATCACTGGGACAGGGTACTACAATGAGCAGTTCTTC. It translates to CAITGTGYYNEQFF. The chain has TRBV10-3 and TRBJ2-1; 9 nucleotides line up with TRBD1. J lost 3 bases, V lost 7 bases, and 4 bases had no gene match. CDR1 is ENHRY, CDR2 SYGVKD, per germline. The length of the CDR3 is 14 residues.

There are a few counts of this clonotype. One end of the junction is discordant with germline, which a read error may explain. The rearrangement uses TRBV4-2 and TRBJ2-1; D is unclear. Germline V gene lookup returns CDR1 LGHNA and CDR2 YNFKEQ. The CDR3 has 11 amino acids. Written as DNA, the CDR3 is TGTGCCAGCAGCCACGGAAATGAGCGGTTCTTC. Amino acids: CASSHGNERFF.

CDR3 amino acids: CASSLVGTRGLETQYF. DNA for the CDR3: TGTGCCAGCAGCTTAGTAGGGACTCGCGGGTTAGAGACCCAGTACTTC. The chain couples TRBV7-9 to TRBJ2-5; possible D gene TRBD2, 6 bases. V was trimmed by 1 base and J by 4 bases, leaving 16 bases between them. The CDR3 runs to 16 residues. Looked up from germline, CDR1 is SEHNR and CDR2 is FQNEAQ (reference sequence).

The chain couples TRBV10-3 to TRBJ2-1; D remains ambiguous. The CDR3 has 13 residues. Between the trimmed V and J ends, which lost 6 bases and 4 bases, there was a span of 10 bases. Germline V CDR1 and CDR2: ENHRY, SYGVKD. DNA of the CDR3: TGTGCCATCAGGGACCCGCAATACAATGAGCAGTTCTTC. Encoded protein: CAIRDPQYNEQFF.

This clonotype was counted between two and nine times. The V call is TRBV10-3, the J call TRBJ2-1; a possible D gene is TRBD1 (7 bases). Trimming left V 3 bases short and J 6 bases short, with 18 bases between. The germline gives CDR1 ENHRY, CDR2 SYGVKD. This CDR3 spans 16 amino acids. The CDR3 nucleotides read TGTGCCATCAGTGAAGTCGGAGGGGGCGCGTTCAATGAGCAGTTCTTC. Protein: CAISEVGGGAFNEQFF.

CDR3: CATSRDSLDDEQFF. DNA for the CDR3: TGTGCCACCAGCAGAGATTCGCTAGACGATGAGCAGTTCTTC. The rearrangement joins TRBV15 to TRBJ2-1; D is undetermined. CDR3 length equals 14 residues. V shed 0 bases and J shed 8 bases, with 11 bases lying between them. The germline V gene encodes CDR1 LNHNV and CDR2 YYDKDF (reference sequence).

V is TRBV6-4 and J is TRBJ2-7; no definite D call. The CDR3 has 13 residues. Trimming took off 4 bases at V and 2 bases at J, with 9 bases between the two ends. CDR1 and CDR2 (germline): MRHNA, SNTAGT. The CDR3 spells CASSGSTTYEQYF. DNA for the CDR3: TGTGCCAGCAGTGGTAGCACGACCTACGAGCAGTACTTC.

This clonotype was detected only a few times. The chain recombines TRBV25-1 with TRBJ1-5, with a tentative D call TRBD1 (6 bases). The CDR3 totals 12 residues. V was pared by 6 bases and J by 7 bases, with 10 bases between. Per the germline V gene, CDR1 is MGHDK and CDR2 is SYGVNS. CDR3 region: CASSGGGQPQHF. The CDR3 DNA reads TGTGCCAGCAGCGGGGGCGGGCAGCCCCAGCATTTT.

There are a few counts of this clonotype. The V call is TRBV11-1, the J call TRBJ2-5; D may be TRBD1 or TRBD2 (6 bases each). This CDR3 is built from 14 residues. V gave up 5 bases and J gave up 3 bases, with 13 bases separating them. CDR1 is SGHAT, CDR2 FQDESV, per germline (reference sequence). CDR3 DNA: TGTGCCAGCAGCACAGGGACTGTAGAAGAGACCCAGTACTTC. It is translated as CASSTGTVEETQYF.

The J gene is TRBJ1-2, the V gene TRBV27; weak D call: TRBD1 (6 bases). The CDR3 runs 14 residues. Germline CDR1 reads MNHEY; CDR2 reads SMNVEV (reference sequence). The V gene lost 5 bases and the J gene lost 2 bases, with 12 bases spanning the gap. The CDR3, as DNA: TGTGCCAGCAGTCATCAGGGGTCGAACTATGGCTACACCTTC. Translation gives CASSHQGSNYGYTF.

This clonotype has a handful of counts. CDR3 in amino acids: CASRTGLDQYF. The DNA of the CDR3 is TGTGCCAGCAGGACCGGACTAGATCAGTACTTC. This chain uses TRBV27 with TRBJ2-5, with 7 bases identical to TRBD2. Looked up from germline, CDR1 is MNHEY and CDR2 is SMNVEV (reference sequence). The V gene end was trimmed by 6 bases and the J gene end by 11 bases; junction bases not matched to a gene: 6. The length of the CDR3 is 11 residues.

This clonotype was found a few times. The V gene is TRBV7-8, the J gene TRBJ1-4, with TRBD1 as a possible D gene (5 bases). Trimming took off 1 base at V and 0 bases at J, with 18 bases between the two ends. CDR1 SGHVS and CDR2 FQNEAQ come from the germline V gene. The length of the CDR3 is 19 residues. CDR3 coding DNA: TGTGCCAGCAGCTTAGGCCCCAGAAGGGGCTCCGCAACTAATGAAAAACTGTTTTTT. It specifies CASSLGPRRGSATNEKLFF.